This T cell receptor beta chain was profiled in a study of CD8+CD57+ T cells in acquired aplastic anemia. Background on the study: The mean DNA yield obtained from sorted CD4+ and CD8+ cells came to 3.2 ug.

Those patients picked for sequencing had displayed CD8+CD57+ cell expansion on flow cytometry. Each of the patients presented with severe acquired aplastic anemia. There was no therapy given to any patient before the blood sampling took place. TCR beta VDJ and CDR3 profiles were obtained from a genomic DNA template. TCRdb analysed the reads with MiXCR anew, one entry per CDR3 protein. The repertoire holds about 160,000 distinct CDR3 sequences, with less than 60% as singletons. Only one count was recorded for this clonotype. The CDR3 covers 11 residues. With 7 bases removed from V and 7 bases from J, the gap between germline ends came to 7 bases.

This TCR was sampled from a human donor with aplastic anemia. The sample was sorted CD4+, CD8+, or CD8+CD57+ T cells (not recorded which) from PBMCs. V gene TRBV12-3 or TRBV12-4 combines with J gene TRBJ2-2; D not resolved. CDR3 sequence: CASKRSGELFF. CDR3 DNA: TGTGCCAGCAAAAGGAGCGGGGAGCTGTTTTTT.